This T cell receptor beta chain comes out of a study of cytomegalovirus exposure and HLA in healthy donors. Study observations and caveats: Most subjects' HLA-A and HLA-B alleles were reportedly predicted from TCR beta sequences. In a later analysis, across HLA loci, associated TCR counts were highest for DRB1, lowest for HLA-C.

It was with 60 Vbeta and 13 Jbeta primers that the PCR ran. Measured with immunoSEQ multiplex PCR; TCRdb has only the in-frame clones, and not every one. The sample holds around 200,000 clones, about 81% seen once. This clone appeared a few times. Its antigen is as yet unknown. The sequence came from a woman between 40 and 50 years old in good health and CMV-seronegative. The sequencing sample was made of PBMCs.

CDR3 in DNA: TGTGCCAGCAGCCTCAGGGCAGGGGGAGGCAATGAGCAGTTCTTC. It is translated as CASSLRAGGGNEQFF. The chain uses TRBV5-5 and TRBJ2-1; TRBD1 is a possible D gene (7 bases). There are 15 residues in the CDR3. From germline, CDR1 is SGHKS and CDR2 YYEKEE (reference sequence). V lost 4 bases to trimming and J lost 6 bases, with 17 bases between them.